These 15 T cell receptor beta chains came from one sample sequenced in a study of cytomegalovirus exposure and HLA in healthy donors (dated by TCRdb to the late 2010s). The library was generated by the immunoSEQ multiplex PCR assay. The multiplex PCR relied on a mix of 60 forward primers for TCR Vbeta segments and 13 reverse primers for TCR Jbeta segments. TCRdb limited this immuneACCESS table to in-frame rearrangements with V and J called. A share of clones is missing; checked studies link under half to unresolved V genes, and the rest is unexplained. This sample gives 110,000 to 150,000 clones in total; just under 70% of them show up just once. The ten largest clones represent about 4.1% of the sample. The sample consisted of PBMCs. The receptors shown here come from a man in his 60s in good health and CMV-seronegative.

The chain links TRBV28 to TRBJ2-5, with TRBD2 as a possible D gene (5 bases). V was cut by 3 bases and J by 3 bases, with 5 bases left in between. The CDR3 is 12 amino acids. Per the germline V gene, CDR1 is MDHEN and CDR2 is SYDVKM. For the CDR3, the DNA is TGTGCCAGCAGTTTGCGGGAAGAGACCCAGTACTTC. Translating gives CASSLREETQYF.

V usage is TRBV25-1 and J usage is TRBJ1-2; 11 bases match TRBD1. The CDR3 loop spans 16 amino acids. Germline V CDR1 and CDR2: MGHDK, SYGVNS. The J segment lost 8 bases and the V segment lost 7 bases, leaving 15 bases of the junction unmatched. The CDR3 region is CASTQADGDRGSGYTF. The CDR3 nucleotides are TGTGCCAGCACTCAGGCCGACGGGGACAGGGGGTCGGGCTACACCTTC.

This chain uses TRBV7-7 with TRBJ2-7; 9 positions agree with TRBD1. Germline CDR1 reads SSHAT; CDR2 reads FNYEAQ (reference sequence). V was clipped by 5 bases and J by 4 bases; unmatched bases: 9. CDR3 length: 15 amino acids. CDR3 in amino acids: CASSPGTGNYYEQYF. DNA for the CDR3: TGTGCCAGCAGCCCGGGGACAGGGAACTATTACGAGCAGTACTTC.

This chain uses TRBV6-4 with TRBJ1-4, with unresolved D. The germline V and J ends were trimmed by 3 bases and 8 bases, with 16 bases remaining between them. CDR1 and CDR2 from the germline V gene are MRHNA and SNTAGT. The CDR3 has 15 amino acids. The chain's CDR3 is CASSETPLRGEKLFF. CDR3 nucleotides: TGTGCCAGCAGTGAAACTCCGCTACGAGGGGAAAAACTGTTTTTT.

This chain links TRBV11-2 with TRBJ2-5, with TRBD1 matching over 7 bases. Germline V CDR1 and CDR2: SGHAT, FQNNGV. The CDR3 runs 15 residues. J gave up 4 bases and V 1 base, and 6 bases lay outside the gene matches. The CDR3 DNA reads as TGTGCCAGCAGCTTAGGTGGGACAGCGATAGAGACCCAGTACTTC. Protein product: CASSLGGTAIETQYF.

This clone appeared a few times. J is TRBJ1-1 and V is TRBV6-1; TRBD1 aligns across 10 bases. The CDR3 is made up of 14 amino acids. The V gene end was trimmed by 8 bases and the J gene end by 4 bases; junction bases not matched to a gene: 7. Germline values: CDR1 MNHNS, CDR2 SASEGT. CDR3 DNA sequence: TGTGCCAGCGCCAGACAGGGGGCAGGCACTGAAGCTTTCTTT. Its translation is CASARQGAGTEAFF.

V usage is TRBV5-4 and J usage is TRBJ2-3; 12 nucleotides match TRBD2. This CDR3 contains 18 residues. V shed 1 base, J shed 2 bases, and the junction held 8 bases outside the gene matches. From germline, CDR1 is SGHNT and CDR2 YYREEE (reference sequence). CDR3 in DNA: TGTGCCAGCAGCTTGTCCGGACTAGCGGGATTATCCACAGATACGCAGTATTTT. Amino acids: CASSLSGLAGLSTDTQYF. The variable domain in full, with the rest retrieved from reference TRBV5-4 and TRBJ2-3, is ETGVTQSPTHLIKTRGQQVTLRCSSQSGHNTVSWYQQALGQGPQFIFQYYREEENGRGNFPPRFSGLQFPNYSSELNVNALELDDSALYLCASSLSGLAGLSTDTQYFGPGTRLTVL.

The chain combines TRBV10-2 with TRBJ2-3, with D possibly matching TRBD2 (6 bases). Looked up from germline, CDR1 is WSHSY and CDR2 is SAAADI. CDR3 length: 18 amino acids. The ends were cut back, 4 bases at V and 4 bases at J, with 24 bases in the middle. The CDR3 sequence is CASSGLGGTSGNPDTQYF. The CDR3 DNA is TGCGCCAGCAGTGGGCTCGGGGGTACCTCAGGGAACCCAGATACGCAGTATTTT.

The V gene is TRBV19, the J gene TRBJ1-2; no clear D gene. CDR1 and CDR2 (germline): LNHDA, SQIVND (reference sequence). The V end was cut by 10 bases, the J end by 4 bases, with 19 bases between. The CDR3 contains 14 residues. The CDR3 here is CATLGPRTPYGYTF. The CDR3 DNA follows: TGTGCCACCCTGGGCCCCAGAACCCCCTATGGCTACACCTTC. Based on the CDR3 plus reference TRBV19 and TRBJ1-2, the full variable domain is DGGITQSPKYLFRKEGQNVTLSCEQNLNHDAMYWYRQDPGQGLRLIYYSQIVNDFQKGDIAEGYSVSREKKESFPLTVTSAQKNPTAFYLCATLGPRTPYGYTFGSGTRLTVV.

This chain joins TRBV6-1 and TRBJ1-5, with TRBD1 matching over 7 bases. Per germline, CDR1 MNHNS and CDR2 SASEGT. The CDR3 runs 17 residues. Trimming removed 4 bases from V and 1 base from J; junction bases left unmatched: 10. CDR3: CASSGRGGLGSNQPQHF. Here the CDR3 DNA reads TGTGCCAGCAGTGGGCGAGGGGGCCTCGGCAGCAATCAGCCCCAGCATTTT.

This chain connects TRBV9 to TRBJ2-3, with 8 nucleotides matching TRBD2. There are 15 residues in the CDR3. In germline, CDR1 is SGDLS, CDR2 YYNGEE. The junction had 7 bases not matched to a gene; V was cut back by 3 bases and J by 4 bases. In DNA, the CDR3 is TGTGCCAGCAGCGGAAGCGGGAGACGCCCAGATACGCAGTATTTT. It encodes CASSGSGRRPDTQYF.

This clone has just one count. The chain uses TRBV2 and TRBJ2-1; D might be TRBD2 (6 bases). The CDR3 loop spans 15 amino acids. Per the germline V gene, CDR1 is SNHLY and CDR2 is FYNNEI. V lost 4 bases, J lost 2 bases, and 12 bases lay in between. The CDR3 DNA reads as TGTGCCAGCAGTGCTTTCGGGGGTGCCTACAATGAGCAGTTCTTC. It specifies CASSAFGGAYNEQFF.

The chain links TRBV9 to TRBJ2-7; D is undetermined. The germline gives CDR1 SGDLS, CDR2 YYNGEE. The CDR3 runs to 15 residues. V lost 0 bases to trimming and J lost 3 bases, with 13 bases between them. CDR3 sequence: CASSVGGTPNYEQYF. The CDR3 region has the DNA TGTGCCAGCAGCGTAGGAGGTACACCAAACTACGAGCAGTACTTC.

The chain carries TRBV27 and TRBJ2-1, with 14 bases fitting TRBD2. CDR1 and CDR2 (germline): MNHEY, SMNVEV (reference sequence). The CDR3 is 17 amino acids. The J segment lost 9 bases and the V segment lost 5 bases, leaving 12 bases of the junction unmatched. The DNA for the CDR3 is TGTGCCAGCAGTCAGAATGGACTAGCGGGAGGATGGAGTGAGCAGTTCTTC. It codes for CASSQNGLAGGWSEQFF.

The chain couples TRBV4-1 to TRBJ2-5; TRBD2 agrees at 7 bases. V shed 0 bases and J 5 bases; nucleotides not matched to a gene: 6. Germline values: CDR1 MGHRA, CDR2 YSYEKL. CDR3 length: 15 amino acids. CDR3 bases: TGCGCCAGCAGCCAAGAACCGACTAGCTCGGAGACCCAGTACTTC. This sequence encodes CASSQEPTSSETQYF.